Following are 28 T cell receptor beta chains from one sample sequenced in a study of type 1 regulatory T cells. General study results and limits: Type 1 regulatory T cells had a more restricted TCR repertoire than non-type 1 regulatory T cells.

These receptors are not linked to any known antigen. TCRdb analysed the reads with MiXCR anew, one entry per CDR3 protein. Among over 5,000 distinct CDR3 sequences listed, around 26% were seen once. Sequencing was done on a sample of cultured type 1 regulatory T (Tr1) cells, either the whole culture or a sorted fraction (not recorded which). These receptors came from a human donor in good health.

The chain joins TRBV10-3 to TRBJ2-5; 10 bases fit TRBD2. The CDR3 runs to 16 residues. V shed 10 bases and J 2 bases; nucleotides not matched to a gene: 13. Germline V gene lookup returns CDR1 ENHRY and CDR2 SYGVKD. CDR3 loop: CATSPRASGGQETQYF. CDR3 nucleotide sequence: TGTGCCACCAGCCCCAGGGCTAGCGGGGGACAAGAGACCCAGTACTTC.

DNA for the CDR3: TGCGCCAGCAGGGTCCAGGGACTCTCTGGGGCCAACGTCCTGACTTTC. Protein sequence: CASRVQGLSGANVLTF. V and J are TRBV10-1 and TRBJ2-6; D is perhaps TRBD2 (6 bases). Trimming left V 6 bases short and J 0 bases short, with 12 bases between. Germline V gene lookup returns CDR1 WNHNN and CDR2 SYGVQD (reference sequence). The CDR3 is 16 amino acids.

J is TRBJ1-3 and V is TRBV19; D not resolved. This CDR3 has 16 amino acids. Germline V gives CDR1 LNHDA, CDR2 SQIVND (reference sequence). V was shortened by 3 bases and J by 0 bases, with 12 bases between the two germline ends. The CDR3 DNA is TGTGCCAGTAGTATGGCAGGACCGATCTCTGGAAACACCATATATTTT. It is translated as CASSMAGPISGNTIYF.

This chain links TRBV6-5 with TRBJ2-7, with D perhaps TRBD1 (6 bases). V was cut by 5 bases and J by 2 bases, with 13 bases left in between. From germline, CDR1 is MNHEY and CDR2 SVGAGI. This CDR3 region has 14 residues. CDR3 DNA: TGTGCCAGCAGTCCCCGACACAGGGCCTACGAGCAGTACTTC. Translation gives CASSPRHRAYEQYF.

This clonotype was picked up many times. The V and J genes are TRBV12-3 or TRBV12-4 and TRBJ1-3; the D is unclear. The CDR3 has 13 residues. The V gene lost 3 bases and the J gene lost 4 bases, with 7 bases spanning the gap. CDR3 nucleotides: TGTGCCAGCAGTTTTCGGGGAGGAAACACCATATATTTT. As protein: CASSFRGGNTIYF.

The J gene is TRBJ2-7, the V gene TRBV15; TRBD2 agrees at 10 bases. The CDR3 runs to 14 residues. The V gene end was trimmed by 1 base and the J gene end by 3 bases; junction bases not matched to a gene: 0. Per the germline V gene, CDR1 is LNHNV and CDR2 is YYDKDF (reference sequence). This chain's CDR3 is CATSRGLAGYEQYF. The CDR3 nucleotides are TGTGCCACCAGCAGAGGACTAGCGGGCTACGAGCAGTACTTC.

Remarks on this clonotype: Compared with germline, one end of the junction differs, possibly owing to a read error. The V gene is TRBV6-5, the J gene TRBJ1-5; 7 bases fit TRBD1. The CDR3 runs 16 residues. Germline V gives CDR1 MNHEY, CDR2 SVGAGI. The CDR3 nucleotides read TGTGCCAACATCCGGACGACAGGGTGGGGCAATCAGCCCCAGTTTTTT. Protein product: CANIRTTGWGNQPQFF.

V gene TRBV27 combines with J gene TRBJ2-7; D is unresolved. Trimming shortened V by 5 bases and J by 0 bases, and 17 bases separated the two germline ends. Looked up from germline, CDR1 is MNHEY and CDR2 is SMNVEV (reference sequence). CDR3 size: 16 residues. CDR3 nucleotide sequence: TGTGCCAGCAGTCCACAACCCGCGCTTAGCTCCTACGAGCAGTACTTC. It codes for CASSPQPALSSYEQYF.

About this clonotype: A much larger clone differs by one base, so this may be a read error. As the CDR3 is not closed by the conserved phenylalanine or tryptophan, this likely results from a read error. The genes are TRBV12-5 and TRBJ1-1; 8 bases map to TRBD1. CDR3 length: 16 amino acids. Trimming took 6 bases from V and 3 from J; bases not matched to a gene: 12. Germline V CDR1 and CDR2: LGHNT, FRNRAP. CDR3 sequence: CASGTGGQGAHTEAFS. The CDR3 DNA reads as TGTGCTAGTGGGACCGGTGGACAGGGAGCGCACACTGAAGCTTTCTCT.

The chain couples TRBV7-9 to TRBJ2-2; 10 bases fit TRBD1. With 8 bases clipped from V and 7 bases from J, the junction kept 7 bases outside the gene matches. CDR1 is SEHNR, CDR2 FQNEAQ, per germline (reference sequence). The CDR3 covers 14 residues. CDR3 nucleotides: TGTGCCAGCCGCCGACAGGGGGCGGACGGGGAGCTGTTTTTT. Protein product: CASRRQGADGELFF.

This clonotype came up many times. This chain links TRBV11-3 with TRBJ2-5; possible D gene TRBD2, 5 bases. In germline, CDR1 is SGHNT, CDR2 YENEEA. Trimming removed 1 base at V and 5 bases at J, with 11 bases between. The CDR3 totals 14 residues. CDR3 nucleotides: TGTGCCAGCAGCTTAGGCGGACTCGGGGAGACCCAGTACTTC. Protein: CASSLGGLGETQYF.

This clonotype is deemed large. The gene calls are TRBV7-2 and TRBJ2-7; 12 bases fit TRBD2. This CDR3 comprises 15 residues. The ends lost 4 bases at V and 0 bases at J; junction bases unmatched: 1. Per the germline V gene, CDR1 is SGHTA and CDR2 is FQGNSA. The CDR3: CASSSTSGSSYEQYF. CDR3 coding DNA: TGTGCCAGCAGCTCGACTAGCGGGAGCTCCTACGAGCAGTACTTC.

Details on this clonotype: Since a much larger clone is just one base distant, this may be a read error. Because the CDR3 is missing its conserved closing phenylalanine or tryptophan, this is likely a read error. The V gene is TRBV5-1, the J gene TRBJ1-5; no clear D. Germline CDR1 SGHRS, CDR2 YFSETQ. The CDR3 covers 14 residues. V was trimmed by 2 bases and J by 7 bases, leaving 13 bases between them. The CDR3 sequence: CASSLEGPDQPQHL. The CDR3, as DNA: TGCGCCAGCAGCTTAGAGGGTCCCGACCAGCCCCAGCATCTT.

The chain employs TRBV10-3 and TRBJ2-2; 12 bases map to TRBD2. Trimming took 5 bases from V and 3 from J; bases not matched to a gene: 1. There are 15 residues in the CDR3. The V gene's germline CDR1 is ENHRY and CDR2 SYGVKD. The CDR3 DNA reads as TGTGCCATCAGTACTAGCGGGGGGTACACCGGGGAGCTGTTTTTT. This codes for CAISTSGGYTGELFF.

To note about this clonotype: Given a much more abundant clone one base away, this may be a read error. The J gene is TRBJ1-2, the V gene TRBV4-2; perhaps TRBD1 as D (5 bases). CDR1 is LGHNA and CDR2 is YNFKEQ in the germline V gene. CDR3 length equals 16 residues. Trimming took 0 bases from V and 4 from J, leaving 15 bases between them. The CDR3 DNA is TGTGCCAGCAGCCAAGATATGCGGGGGAGATTCTATGGCTACACCTTC. Translating it yields CASSQDMRGRFYGYTF.

By frequency in the sample, this clonotype is medium-sized. This chain uses TRBV7-2 with TRBJ2-3; D gene unclear. Germline CDR1 and CDR2: SGHTA and FQGNSA. The CDR3 has 14 amino acids. Trimming pared 0 bases from V and 5 bases from J, leaving 9 bases between. This CDR3 is CASSLAGSRDTQYF. CDR3 nucleotides: TGTGCCAGCAGCTTAGCAGGTTCGCGAGATACGCAGTATTTT.

The rearrangement uses TRBV6-5 and TRBJ1-1, with a tentative D call TRBD1 (5 bases). The CDR3 runs to 17 residues. Trimming took off 5 bases at V and 0 bases at J, with 19 bases between the two ends. Germline V gene sequence: CDR1 MNHEY, CDR2 SVGAGI. CDR3 region: CASSNSDKGRVNTEAFF. As DNA, the CDR3 is TGTGCCAGCAGTAACAGTGACAAGGGGCGGGTGAACACTGAAGCTTTCTTT.

This clonotype appeared many times. The rearrangement links TRBV7-9 to TRBJ1-1; tentatively, D is TRBD1 (5 bases). This CDR3 is 15 amino acids long. The ends were cut back, 5 bases at V and 1 base at J, with 14 bases in the middle. CDR1 and CDR2 (germline): SEHNR, FQNEAQ (reference sequence). This chain's CDR3 is CASSPPGTRNTEAFF. The CDR3 nucleotides are TGTGCCAGCAGCCCCCCTGGGACGAGGAACACTGAAGCTTTCTTT.

The chain recombines TRBV7-2 with TRBJ2-2; no reliable D call. The CDR3 loop spans 14 amino acids. Trimming stripped 5 bases from V and 7 bases from J, with 14 bases between. Germline CDR1 SGHTA, CDR2 FQGNSA. CDR3 nucleotides: TGTGCCAGCAGCCAGAGGTACAGAAACGGGGAGCTGTTTTTT. This sequence encodes CASSQRYRNGELFF.

For this clonotype: A read error may be the cause here, since a much bigger clone is one base away. The chain links TRBV18 to TRBJ2-1; TRBD1 is a possible D gene (5 bases). In germline, CDR1 is KGHSH, CDR2 LQKENI. CDR3 size: 14 residues. Trimming left V 3 bases short and J 10 bases short, with 16 bases between. DNA for the CDR3: TGTGCCAGCTCACCCACCCAGGGCCACTACGAGCAGTTCTTC. It is translated as CASSPTQGHYEQFF.

The J gene is TRBJ2-6, the V gene TRBV6-1, with D maybe TRBD1 (6 bases). Germline V gene lookup returns CDR1 MNHNS and CDR2 SASEGT. CDR3 length: 16 amino acids. V was cut by 6 bases and J by 0 bases, with 12 bases left in between. CDR3 in amino acids: CASRRQVTSGANVLTF. The CDR3 DNA follows: TGTGCCAGCAGAAGACAGGTGACCTCTGGGGCCAACGTCCTGACTTTC.

This clonotype ranks as medium-sized. V is TRBV5-1 and J is TRBJ2-3; 12 bases match TRBD2. Germline CDR1 SGHRS, CDR2 YFSETQ. V shed 0 bases and J 9 bases; nucleotides not matched to a gene: 8. CDR3 length: 16 amino acids. This chain's CDR3 is CASSLAELAGGRTQYF. Here the CDR3 DNA reads TGCGCCAGCAGCTTGGCGGAACTAGCGGGGGGAAGGACGCAGTATTTT. Variable domain in full (rest from reference TRBV5-1 and TRBJ2-3): KAGVTQTPRYLIKTRGQQVTLSCSPISGHRSVSWYQQTPGQGLQFLFEYFSETQRNKGNFPGRFSGRQFSNSRSEMNVSTLELGDSALYLCASSLAELAGGRTQYFGPGTRLTVL.

With regard to this clonotype: At one of its ends the junction is not consistent with the germline gene, which may arise from a read error. This chain connects TRBV5-1 to TRBJ2-2; D not resolved. CDR3 length equals 15 residues. Germline V CDR1 and CDR2: SGHRS, YFSETQ. CDR3 nucleotides: TGCACCAGCAGCTTGCTGGGATCGAACACCGGGGAGCTGTTTTTT. Translated, it gives CTSSLLGSNTGELFF.

The chain uses TRBV30 and TRBJ1-1, with 8 bases that match TRBD1. The V gene's germline CDR1 is GTSNPN and CDR2 SVGIG (reference sequence). Trimming cost V 0 bases and J 10 bases; bases outside gene matches: 16. This CDR3 is 16 amino acids long. DNA of the CDR3: TGTGCCTGGAGTGTCAGGCAGGGGGCCTCCATTGGGGTAGCTTTCTTT. It translates to CAWSVRQGASIGVAFF.

The genes are TRBV7-6 and TRBJ2-1, with D perhaps matching TRBD2 (7 bases). Per the germline V gene, CDR1 is SGHVS and CDR2 is FNYEAQ. V lost 1 base, J lost 2 bases, and 12 bases lay in between. The CDR3 has 16 amino acids. The CDR3 coding sequence is TGTGCCAGCAGCTTAGGAGGGGGGGAGACCTACAATGAGCAGTTCTTC. This encodes CASSLGGGETYNEQFF.

The chain is built from TRBV18 and TRBJ1-1; D call uncertain. This CDR3 is built from 15 residues. Germline V gives CDR1 KGHSH, CDR2 LQKENI. The V end was cut by 4 bases, the J end by 4 bases, with 16 bases between. CDR3 protein: CASSLYSTRATEAFF. The CDR3 coding sequence is TGTGCCAGCTCACTTTACAGTACGAGGGCCACTGAAGCTTTCTTT.

This clonotype came up a few times. The chain recombines TRBV7-2 with TRBJ1-1; D uncertain. Trimming took 2 bases from V and 1 from J, leaving 23 bases between them. The CDR3 is 19 amino acids. Germline V lookup: CDR1 SGHTA, CDR2 FQGNSA. As DNA, the CDR3 is TGTGCCAGCAGCTTATATACACAACAATTAGTGGGCCCGAACACTGAAGCTTTCTTT. It is translated as CASSLYTQQLVGPNTEAFF.

This clonotype has a handful of counts. CDR3 in amino acids: CASSQVGGGAYTGELFF. The CDR3, as DNA: TGTGCCAGCAGCCAAGTTGGCGGGGGGGCCTACACCGGGGAGCTGTTTTTT. This chain joins TRBV3-1 and TRBJ2-2; the match to TRBD2 covers 9 bases. The CDR3 consists of 17 residues. V was pared by 1 base and J by 3 bases, with 6 bases of the junction left unmatched. The V gene's germline CDR1 is LGHDT and CDR2 YNNKEL (reference sequence).